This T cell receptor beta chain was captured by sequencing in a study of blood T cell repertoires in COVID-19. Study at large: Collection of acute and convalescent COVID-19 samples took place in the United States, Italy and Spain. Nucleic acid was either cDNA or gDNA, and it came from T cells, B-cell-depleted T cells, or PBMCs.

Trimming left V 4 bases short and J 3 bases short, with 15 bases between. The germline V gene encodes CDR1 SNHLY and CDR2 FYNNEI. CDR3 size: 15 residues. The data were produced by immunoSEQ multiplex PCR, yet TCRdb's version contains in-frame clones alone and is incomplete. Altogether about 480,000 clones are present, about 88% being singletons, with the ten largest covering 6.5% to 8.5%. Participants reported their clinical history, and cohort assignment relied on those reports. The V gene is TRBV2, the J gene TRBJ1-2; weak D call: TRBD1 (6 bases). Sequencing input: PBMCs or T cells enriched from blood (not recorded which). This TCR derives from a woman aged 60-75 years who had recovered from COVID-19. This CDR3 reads CASSGLNRADYGYTF. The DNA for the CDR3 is TGTGCCAGCAGTGGTTTAAACAGGGCGGACTATGGCTACACCTTC.